The rows below give T cell receptor beta chains drawn from one sample of a study of blood T cell repertoires in COVID-19. Assay: immunoSEQ multiplex PCR; the TCRdb copy retains only in-frame clones and omits some. Here the sample spans roughly 250,000 clones, around 89% being singletons. The sample taken for sequencing was PBMCs or T cells enriched from blood (not recorded which). The receptor set was obtained from a woman in her 40s with acute COVID-19. The CDR3 runs from the conserved cysteine through the conserved F or W. A D gene is named only where the DNA matches it firmly.

d_call	j_call	v_call	cdr3_aa	cdr3_nt
TRBD2	TRBJ2-1	TRBV15	CATSESGIRVNEQFF	TGTGCCACCAGCGAAAGCGGGATAAGGGTCAATGAGCAGTTCTTC
TRBD2	TRBJ2-1	TRBV19	CASKKREGPYNEQFF	TGTGCCAGTAAAAAGCGGGAGGGTCCCTACAATGAGCAGTTCTTC
.	TRBJ1-4	TRBV11-2	CASSRTRATNEKLFF	TGTGCCAGCAGCCGAACGAGGGCAACTAATGAAAAACTGTTTTTT
.	TRBJ1-1	TRBV27	CASSFTPNTEAFF	TGTGCCAGCAGTTTCACTCCGAACACTGAAGCTTTCTTT
.	TRBJ1-5	TRBV2	CASGPLAEQGSNQPQHF	TGTGCCAGCGGGCCCCTAGCGGAGCAGGGAAGTAATCAGCCCCAGCATTTT
TRBD1	TRBJ1-2	TRBV7-2	CASSLRQGLEGYTF	TGTGCCAGCAGCTTAAGACAGGGGTTAGAAGGCTACACCTTC
TRBD1	TRBJ1-4	TRBV7-8	CASSLRQGSGKLFF	TGTGCCAGCAGCCTCCGACAGGGTAGCGGAAAACTGTTTTTT
TRBD1	TRBJ2-1	TRBV11-2	CASRSTGNSYNEQFF	TGTGCCAGCAGGTCGACAGGGAACTCCTACAATGAGCAGTTCTTC
.	TRBJ2-1	TRBV7-2	CATPGEGYNEQFF	TGTGCCACCCCAGGGGAGGGGTACAATGAGCAGTTCTTC
.	TRBJ2-1	TRBV7-9	CASSDGGPYNEQFF	TGTGCCAGCAGCGACGGAGGGCCTTACAATGAGCAGTTCTTC
TRBD2	TRBJ2-1	TRBV7-3	CASGGLAGSAYNEQFF	TGTGCCAGCGGAGGACTAGCGGGTTCTGCCTACAATGAGCAGTTCTTC
.	TRBJ1-3	TRBV19	CASSIFLGLTLSGNTIYF	TGTGCCAGTAGTATATTTTTGGGCCTTACGTTATCTGGAAACACCATATATTTT
TRBD2	TRBJ2-3	TRBV19	CASRTGTSGTDTQYF	TGTGCCAGTCGTACCGGGACTAGCGGCACAGATACGCAGTATTTT